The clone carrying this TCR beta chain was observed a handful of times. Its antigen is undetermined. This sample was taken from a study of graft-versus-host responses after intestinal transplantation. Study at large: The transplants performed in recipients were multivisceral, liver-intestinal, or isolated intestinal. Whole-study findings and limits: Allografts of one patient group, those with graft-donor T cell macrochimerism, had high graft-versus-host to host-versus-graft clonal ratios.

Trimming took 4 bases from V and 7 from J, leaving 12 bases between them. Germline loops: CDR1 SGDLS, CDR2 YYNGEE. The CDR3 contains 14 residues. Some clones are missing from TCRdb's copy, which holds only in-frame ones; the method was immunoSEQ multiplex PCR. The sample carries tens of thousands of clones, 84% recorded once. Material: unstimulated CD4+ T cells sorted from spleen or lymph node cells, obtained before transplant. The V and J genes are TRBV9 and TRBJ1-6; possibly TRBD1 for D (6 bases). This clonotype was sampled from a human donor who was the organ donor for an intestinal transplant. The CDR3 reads CASSRHQGNSPLHF. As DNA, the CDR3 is TGTGCCAGCAGCCGCCACCAGGGGAATTCACCCCTCCACTTT. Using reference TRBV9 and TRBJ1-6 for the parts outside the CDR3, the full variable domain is DSGVTQTPKHLITATGQRVTLRCSPRSGDLSVYWYQQSLDQGLQFLIQYYNGEERAKGNILERFSAQQFPDLHSELNLSSLELGDSALYFCASSRHQGNSPLHFGNGTRLTVT.